The 12 T cell receptor beta chains below come from one sample, sequenced in a study of blood T cell repertoires in COVID-19. Measured with immunoSEQ multiplex PCR; TCRdb has only the in-frame clones, and not every one. There are approximately 280,000 clones in the sample; approximately 86% occur only once, and roughly 2.6% lies in the top ten. Sequencing used PBMCs or T cells enriched from blood (not recorded which). The receptors were gathered from a woman in her late teens or twenties who had recovered from COVID-19.

The chain is built from TRBV24-1 and TRBJ1-5, with TRBD1 matching 9 bases. The CDR3 covers 15 residues. Germline CDR1 reads KGHDR; CDR2 reads SFDVKD. V gave up 3 bases and J gave up 8 bases; unmatched junction bases: 7. The CDR3 loop reads CATSDPDRGDEPQHF. In DNA form, the CDR3 reads TGTGCCACCAGTGATCCGGACAGGGGCGACGAGCCCCAGCATTTT.

This clone has only a few counts. This chain joins TRBV18 and TRBJ2-1, with D tentatively TRBD2 (5 bases). This CDR3 has 16 residues. The germline CDR1 and CDR2 sequences are KGHSH and LQKENI. Trimming cost V 2 bases and J 1 base, with 12 bases left between them. The CDR3 nucleotides read TGTGCCAGCTCACCAATCTCAAGCGGATCCTACAATGAGCAGTTCTTC. Translating it yields CASSPISSGSYNEQFF.

The rearrangement uses TRBV11-2 and TRBJ2-7; 12 bases are a match to TRBD2. The CDR3 is made up of 17 amino acids. V dropped 4 bases and J dropped 1; count of bases not matched to a gene: 8. CDR1 is SGHAT and CDR2 is FQNNGV in the germline V gene. The CDR3 DNA is TGTGCCAGCAGCTCCAATCCGGGACTAGCGGGTTCCTACGAGCAGTACTTC. Its translation is CASSSNPGLAGSYEQYF.

The chain links TRBV11-2 to TRBJ2-7; possible D gene TRBD2, 6 bases. This CDR3 comprises 15 residues. Germline V gives CDR1 SGHAT, CDR2 FQNNGV. The V end lost 4 bases, the J end lost 4 bases, and 17 bases lay between the germline ends. The CDR3 nucleotides are TGTGCCAGCAGCTCCTCGCGACTAGTAACTTACGAGCAGTACTTC. As protein: CASSSSRLVTYEQYF.

This clone has just a few counts. This rearrangement joins TRBV5-4 to TRBJ2-1; weak D call: TRBD1 (6 bases). The length of the CDR3 is 15 residues. The germline V and J ends were trimmed by 6 bases and 6 bases, with 19 bases remaining between them. Germline CDR1 reads SGHNT; CDR2 reads YYREEE (reference sequence). CDR3 loop: CASNPHQGRGNEQFF. The CDR3 DNA follows: TGTGCCAGCAACCCCCACCAGGGGAGAGGCAATGAGCAGTTCTTC.

The chain is built from TRBV5-6 and TRBJ2-3, with TRBD2 matching over 9 bases. This CDR3 contains 18 residues. Germline V gene lookup returns CDR1 SGHDT and CDR2 YYEEEE. After removal of 0 bases from V and 4 bases from J, the junction contained 12 bases not matched to a gene. The CDR3 nucleotides are TGTGCCAGCAGCTTGGGCTTAGCGGGGGCGTCCGCCGCAGATACGCAGTATTTT. Residues: CASSLGLAGASAADTQYF.

The chain carries TRBV4-3 and TRBJ2-7; the match to TRBD1 covers 9 bases. Germline V gene sequence: CDR1 LGHNA, CDR2 YSLEER. V lost 3 bases, J lost 1 base, and 7 bases stayed unmatched. The CDR3 is made up of 16 amino acids. CDR3 in amino acids: CASSHSRTGESYEQYF. For the CDR3, the DNA is TGCGCCAGCAGCCACTCCCGGACAGGGGAATCCTACGAGCAGTACTTC.

The V and J genes are TRBV7-8 and TRBJ1-2, with D maybe TRBD1 (5 bases). The CDR3 sequence is 15 residues long. The germline V gene encodes CDR1 SGHVS and CDR2 FQNEAQ. V lost 2 bases to trimming and J lost 3 bases, with 13 bases between them. CDR3 loop: CASSLRGERDYGYTF. The DNA for the CDR3 is TGTGCCAGCAGCTTACGAGGGGAGCGGGACTATGGCTACACCTTC.

This clone was picked up a small number of times. The chain carries TRBV20-1 and TRBJ1-2, with D maybe TRBD1 (5 bases). CDR3 length: 13 residues. Germline-derived CDR1 and CDR2 are DFQATT and SNEGSKA (reference sequence). The V end lost 3 bases, the J end lost 6 bases, and 14 bases lay between the germline ends. This chain's CDR3 is CSASRRVAHGYTF. The CDR3 DNA reads as TGCAGTGCTAGTCGCAGGGTAGCCCATGGCTACACCTTC.

The rearrangement uses TRBV28 and TRBJ2-2, with 7 bases that match TRBD1. The CDR3 runs 14 residues. The V and J ends lost 7 bases and 8 bases, in that order; junction bases with no gene match: 10. Germline V CDR1 and CDR2: MDHEN, SYDVKM. This CDR3 is CASTPLGGIGELFF. In DNA form, the CDR3 reads TGTGCCAGCACCCCTCTAGGGGGCATAGGGGAGCTGTTTTTT.

The chain has TRBV9 and TRBJ2-1; 8 bases align to TRBD2. With 9 bases clipped from V and 4 bases from J, the junction kept 15 bases outside the gene matches. Germline CDR1 is SGDLS and CDR2 is YYNGEE. The CDR3 contains 16 residues. The CDR3 loop is CANCLMRLATYNEQFF. CDR3 nucleotides: TGTGCCAACTGCCTTATGCGACTAGCGACTTACAATGAGCAGTTCTTC.

The CDR3 here is CASSTSGKYEQFF. The CDR3 coding sequence is TGTGCCAGCTCGACTAGCGGGAAGTATGAGCAGTTCTTC. V is TRBV25-1 and J is TRBJ2-1, with 11 bases identical to TRBD2. J lost 8 bases, V lost 8 bases, and 5 bases had no gene match. This CDR3 has 13 amino acids. CDR1 is MGHDK, CDR2 SYGVNS, per germline.